The source of this T cell receptor beta chain is a study of blood T cell repertoires in COVID-19. Study summary: PBMCs, B-cell-depleted T cells, or T cells provided the cDNA or gDNA that made up the material.

CDR1 is SGHAT, CDR2 FQNNGV, per germline. The CDR3 has 16 amino acids. Germline trimming cut 5 bases from V and 1 base from J; bases unmatched to any gene: 8. The protocol was immunoSEQ multiplex PCR, while the TCRdb copy is restricted to in-frame clones and leaves out a portion. The sample yields approximately 180,000 clones, around 73% seen once. Participants came from fewer than 25 US areas, aged about 18 to 89 years. Membership in each cohort depended on participant-reported clinical history. Donors in Cohort 3 who had recovered were those with two negative PCRs, healthcare professional clearance, or resolution of their symptoms.

The TCR originated in a woman aged 50 to 60 who had recovered from COVID-19. This sequence joins TRBV11-2 and TRBJ1-3; 7 bases fit TRBD1. Sequencing used PBMCs or T cells enriched from blood (not recorded which). CDR3: CASSGYRGRSGNTIYF. CDR3 DNA: TGTGCCAGCAGCGGATACAGGGGAAGGTCTGGAAACACCATATATTTT. The variable domain in full, with the rest retrieved from reference TRBV11-2 and TRBJ1-3, is EAGVAQSPRYKIIEKRQSVAFWCNPISGHATLYWYQQILGQGPKLLIQFQNNGVVDDSQLPKDRFSAERLKGVDSTLKIQPAKLEDSAVYLCASSGYRGRSGNTIYFGEGSWLTVV.